These 4 T cell receptor beta chains originate from one sample sequenced in a study of shared clonotypes between healthy human individuals. Data came from immunoSEQ multiplex PCR; TCRdb stores just in-frame clones and leaves some out. The sample lists 2.3 million or so clones, about 92% occurring once. The specimen sequenced was naive CD4+ T cells from PBMCs. Subset here: CD45RA+ positively selected. These TCRs come from a man younger than 35 in good health. Some clones in this sample may be carry-over from other donors' samples.

This sequence joins TRBV7-6 and TRBJ2-5, with D possibly being TRBD1 (5 bases). Germline V gene sequence: CDR1 SGHVS, CDR2 FNYEAQ. V lost 8 bases and J 6 bases, leaving 19 bases between the germline ends. This CDR3 has 14 amino acids. DNA of the CDR3: TGTGCCAGCCTCCCTGTAAGGGGTATAAAGACCCAGTACTTC. Protein: CASLPVRGIKTQYF.

The V and J genes are TRBV20-1 and TRBJ2-1, with unresolved D. Germline V gives CDR1 DFQATT, CDR2 SNEGSKA (reference sequence). The V end was cut by 6 bases, the J end by 12 bases, with 15 bases between. The CDR3 runs 11 residues. The CDR3 DNA sequence: TGCAGTGCAGATTCGGGTTGGAGGCAGTTCTTC. Translation: CSADSGWRQFF.

On this clone itself: This CDR3 is also generated by other DNA sequences in the sample. The rearrangement links TRBV5-6 to TRBJ2-3; 8 nucleotides line up with TRBD1. The CDR3 is 13 residues long. Trimming removed 3 bases from V and 4 bases from J; junction bases left unmatched: 1. Germline CDR1 SGHDT, CDR2 YYEEEE. In DNA form, the CDR3 reads TGTGCCAGCAGCTCGGACAGGGCAGATACGCAGTATTTT. Amino acid sequence: CASSSDRADTQYF.

J is TRBJ2-7 and V is TRBV28, with 11 bases matching TRBD1. With 6 bases clipped from V and 3 bases from J, the junction kept 10 bases outside the gene matches. The CDR3 is 16 amino acids. Looked up from germline, CDR1 is MDHEN and CDR2 is SYDVKM. CDR3 sequence: CASSHGQGARSYEQYF. DNA of the CDR3: TGTGCCAGCAGCCACGGACAGGGGGCGCGAAGCTACGAGCAGTACTTC. The entire variable domain, with the rest obtained from reference TRBV28 and TRBJ2-7, is as follows: DVKVTQSSRYLVKRTGEKVFLECVQDMDHENMFWYRQDPGLGLRLIYFSYDVKMKEKGDIPEGYSVSREKKERFSLILESASTNQTSMYLCASSHGQGARSYEQYFGPGTRLTVT.